This is a list of T cell receptor beta chains from one sample in a study of control samples from healthy donors and cancer patients. Assay: immunoSEQ multiplex PCR; the TCRdb copy retains only in-frame clones and omits some. The sample has more than 30,000 clones, approximately 82% seen once; the top ten hold roughly a fifth. Sequenced material: PBMCs. The receptors here all came from a woman in her fifties or sixties with lung cancer. The conserved cysteine and the conserved F or W are not part of the CDR3 here.

len: 13
v_gene: TRBV19
j_gene: TRBJ1-1
CDR3aa: ASSIEGTENTEAF

len: 14
v_gene: TRBV7-7
j_gene: TRBJ2-5
CDR3aa: ASSPIVSSAPETQY

len: 15
v_gene: TRBV6-6
j_gene: TRBJ2-2
CDR3aa: ASSRQLAGGGTGELF

len: 12
v_gene: TRBV24-1
j_gene: TRBJ2-5
CDR3aa: ATSSTGGSSTQY

len: 11
v_gene: TRBV29-1
j_gene: TRBJ1-1
CDR3aa: SASRGMNTEAF

len: 8
v_gene: TRBV29-1
j_gene: TRBJ1-1
CDR3aa: SVAGTEAF

len: 15
v_gene: TRBV9
j_gene: TRBJ2-3
CDR3aa: ASSPPHLLAGGDTQY

len: 12
v_gene: TRBV4-2
j_gene: TRBJ1-6
CDR3aa: ASSLGQVNSPLH

len: 13
v_gene: TRBV12-5
j_gene: TRBJ1-5
CDR3aa: ASTGGADSNQPQH

len: 13
v_gene: TRBV7-3
j_gene: TRBJ2-5
CDR3aa: ASSFTGLAGETQY